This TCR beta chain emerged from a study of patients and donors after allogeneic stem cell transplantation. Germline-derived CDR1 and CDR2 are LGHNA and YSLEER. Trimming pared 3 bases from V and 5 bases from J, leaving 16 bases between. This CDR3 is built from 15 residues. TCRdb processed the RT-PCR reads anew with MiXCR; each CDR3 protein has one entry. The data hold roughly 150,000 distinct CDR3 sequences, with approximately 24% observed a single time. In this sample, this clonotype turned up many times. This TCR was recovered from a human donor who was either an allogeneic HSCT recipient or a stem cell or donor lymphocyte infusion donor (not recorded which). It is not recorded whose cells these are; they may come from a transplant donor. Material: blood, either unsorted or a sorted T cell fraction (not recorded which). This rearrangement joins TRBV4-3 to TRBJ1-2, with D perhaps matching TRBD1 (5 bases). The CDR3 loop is CASSHGWDSRYGYTF. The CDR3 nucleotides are TGCGCCAGCAGCCATGGATGGGACTCCCGATATGGCTACACCTTC.